This T cell receptor beta chain was observed in a study of cytomegalovirus exposure and HLA in healthy donors. Regarding this clone: The antigen remains unidentified.

Use of 60 Vbeta and 13 Jbeta primers characterized the PCR. Method: immunoSEQ multiplex PCR; TCRdb's copy keeps in-frame clones and lacks some. The table lists around 94,000 clones, approximately 78% of them singletons, with under 5.5% in the top ten. Study-wide results and limits: Sequencing likely produced, as an artifact, a cluster of highly shared sequence variants.

Trimming took 0 bases from V and 7 from J, leaving 21 bases between them. Germline V lookup: CDR1 SGHDN, CDR2 FVKESK. The CDR3 is 17 residues long. This clonotype was obtained from a woman aged 40 to 55 in good health and CMV-seropositive. The source material was PBMCs. The rearrangement uses TRBV14 and TRBJ2-5; D unresolved. The CDR3 protein is CASSQDFSGLGKWTQYF. The DNA of the CDR3 is TGTGCCAGCAGCCAAGATTTTTCAGGTCTCGGCAAATGGACCCAGTACTTC.